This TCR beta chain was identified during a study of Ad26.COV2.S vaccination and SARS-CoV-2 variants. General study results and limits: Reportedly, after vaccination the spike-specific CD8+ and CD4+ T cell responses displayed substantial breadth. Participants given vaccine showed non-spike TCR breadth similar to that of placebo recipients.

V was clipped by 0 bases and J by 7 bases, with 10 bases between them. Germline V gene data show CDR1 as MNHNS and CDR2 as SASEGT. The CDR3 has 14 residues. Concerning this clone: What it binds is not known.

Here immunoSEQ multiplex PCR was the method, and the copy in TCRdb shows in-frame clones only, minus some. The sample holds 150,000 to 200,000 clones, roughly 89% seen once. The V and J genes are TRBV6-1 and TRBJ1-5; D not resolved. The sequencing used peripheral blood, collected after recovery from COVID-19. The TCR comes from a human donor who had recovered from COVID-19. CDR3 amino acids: CASSEARKGQPQHF. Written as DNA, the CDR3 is TGTGCCAGCAGTGAAGCCCGAAAAGGGCAGCCCCAGCATTTT.